This T cell receptor beta chain was documented in a study of beta chain features in type 1 diabetes. Expressed TCRB transcripts were sequenced because the isolated RNA had all been reverse transcribed beforehand. Here immunoSEQ multiplex PCR was the method, and the copy in TCRdb shows in-frame clones only, minus some. The table lists 860,000 or so clones, 17% of them singletons. There are 18 residues in the CDR3. CDR1 and CDR2 from the germline V gene are SGDLS and YYNGEE. Between the trimmed V and J ends, which lost 3 bases and 0 bases, there was a span of 19 bases. The sequence derives from a woman in her late teens or twenties in good health. The chain uses TRBV9 and TRBJ1-3, with a tentative D call TRBD1 (6 bases). The material sequenced was naive CD4+ T cells from blood. CDR3 sequence: CASSDHEGGTSSGNTIYF. The CDR3 DNA reads TGTGCCAGCAGCGACCATGAGGGGGGCACGAGCTCTGGAAACACCATATATTTT.